This note documents a single T cell receptor beta chain sequence. Antigen unknown. TCRdb's table, derived via immunoSEQ multiplex PCR, lists solely in-frame clones and lacks some. The sample lists 7,500 to 10,000 clones, 80% to 95% occurring once. This sample is part of a study of T cells in localized non-small cell lung cancer. This CDR3 region has 15 residues. The ends were cut back, 4 bases at V and 6 bases at J, with 16 bases in the middle. Germline lookup yields CDR1 SNHLY and CDR2 FYNNEI. The study, taken as a whole, reports: Owing to sequencing of a solitary tumor region, heterogeneity cannot be discounted. In adjacent lung appeared a median 57 of the top 100 tumor clones. There was higher T cell clonality in uninvolved adjacent lung than in tumor, and it was highest there.

V gene TRBV2 combines with J gene TRBJ1-5; a weak D match, TRBD1 (5 bases). The sample here was peripheral blood, taken before any cancer treatment. This clonotype was obtained from a male donor aged 60 or over with stage III squamous cell lung carcinoma. CDR3 nucleotide sequence: TGTGCCAGCAGTGGGTTCCGGGACGGACTTCAGCCCCAGCATTTT. Protein: CASSGFRDGLQPQHF.